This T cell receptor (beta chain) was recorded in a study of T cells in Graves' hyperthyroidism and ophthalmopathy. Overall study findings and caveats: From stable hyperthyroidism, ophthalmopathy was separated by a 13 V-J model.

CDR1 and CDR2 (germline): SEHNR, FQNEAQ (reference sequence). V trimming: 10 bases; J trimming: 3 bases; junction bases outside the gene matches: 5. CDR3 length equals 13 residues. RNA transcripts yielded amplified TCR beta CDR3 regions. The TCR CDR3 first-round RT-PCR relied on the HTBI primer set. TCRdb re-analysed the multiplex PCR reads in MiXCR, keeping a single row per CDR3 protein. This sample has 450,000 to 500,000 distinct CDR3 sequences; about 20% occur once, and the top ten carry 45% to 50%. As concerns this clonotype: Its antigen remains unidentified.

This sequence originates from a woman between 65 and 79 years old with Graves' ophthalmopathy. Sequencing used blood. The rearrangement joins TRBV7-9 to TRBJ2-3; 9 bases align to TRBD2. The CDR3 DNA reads TGTGCCACCGTACTAGCGGGTACAGATACGCAGTATTTT. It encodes CATVLAGTDTQYF.